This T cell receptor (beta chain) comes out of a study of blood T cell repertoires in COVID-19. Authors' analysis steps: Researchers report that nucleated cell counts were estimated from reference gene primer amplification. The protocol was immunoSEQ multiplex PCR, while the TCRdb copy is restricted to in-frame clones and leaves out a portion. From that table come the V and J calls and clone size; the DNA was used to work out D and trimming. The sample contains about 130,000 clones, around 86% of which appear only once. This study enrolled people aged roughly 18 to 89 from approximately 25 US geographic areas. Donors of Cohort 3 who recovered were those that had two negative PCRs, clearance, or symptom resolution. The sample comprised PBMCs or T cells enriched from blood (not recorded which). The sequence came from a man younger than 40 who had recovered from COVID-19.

The CDR3 reads CASSVSYSGYEQYF. CDR3 nucleotide sequence: TGTGCCAGCAGCGTTTCGTATTCGGGGTACGAGCAGTACTTC. V and J are TRBV9 and TRBJ2-7, with TRBD2 as a possible D gene (5 bases). Trimming took off 2 bases at V and 4 bases at J, with 13 bases between the two ends. The CDR3 loop spans 14 amino acids. The germline V gene has CDR1 SGDLS and CDR2 YYNGEE.